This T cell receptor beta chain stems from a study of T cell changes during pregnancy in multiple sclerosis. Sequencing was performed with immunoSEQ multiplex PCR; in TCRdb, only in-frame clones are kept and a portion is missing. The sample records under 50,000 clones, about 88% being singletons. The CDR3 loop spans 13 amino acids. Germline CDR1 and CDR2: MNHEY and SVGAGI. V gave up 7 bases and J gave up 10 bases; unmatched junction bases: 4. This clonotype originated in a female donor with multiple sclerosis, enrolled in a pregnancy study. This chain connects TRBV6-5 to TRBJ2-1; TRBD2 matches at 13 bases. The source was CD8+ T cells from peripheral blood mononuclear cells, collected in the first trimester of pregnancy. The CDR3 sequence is CASKLAGGQEQFF. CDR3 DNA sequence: TGTGCCAGCAAACTAGCGGGGGGGCAAGAGCAGTTCTTC.